A selection of T cell receptor beta chains follows, all from one sample in a study of cytomegalovirus exposure and HLA in healthy donors. The data were produced by immunoSEQ multiplex PCR, yet TCRdb's version contains in-frame clones alone and is incomplete. The sample lists tens of thousands of clones, approximately 80% occurring once. Sequencing input: PBMCs. Receptors originate from a man aged 25-45 years in good health and CMV-seropositive. Each CDR3 is given without its conserved first and last residue. A D gene is named only where the DNA matches it firmly.

v_call,d_call,j_call,cdr3_aa
TRBV7-9,.,TRBJ2-7,ASSYGPGSYEQY
TRBV5-1,.,TRBJ2-7,ASSLAGSYEQY
TRBV5-1,TRBD1,TRBJ2-1,ASSSRQGQTYNEQF
TRBV10-3,.,TRBJ2-2,ATSLEAGELF
TRBV7-9,TRBD2,TRBJ2-1,ASSSLAGVQDEQF
TRBV7-9,TRBD1,TRBJ2-2,ASSSGTGNTGELF
TRBV11-2,.,TRBJ1-6,ASSLGQGDNSPLH
TRBV6-1,.,TRBJ2-7,ASSDRDRGDEQY
TRBV5-4,TRBD2,TRBJ2-1,ASSLLAAYNEQF
TRBV5-6,TRBD2,TRBJ2-1,ASSLGSSGSLVISEQF
TRBV6-5,TRBD2,TRBJ2-7,ASSYRTSGILYEQY
TRBV30,TRBD2,TRBJ2-7,AWARLAGAGEQY
TRBV4-1,.,TRBJ2-7,ASSRQGGAYEQY
TRBV9,.,TRBJ2-3,ASSVTDSYTQY
TRBV29-1,TRBD1,TRBJ2-1,SVGTGTYSYNEQF
TRBV5-1,.,TRBJ2-5,ASSRLGGQETQY
TRBV28,TRBD2,TRBJ2-5,ASSLWPSGSQEAQY
TRBV28,TRBD1,TRBJ1-1,ASTKPGQGNTEAF
TRBV27,TRBD2,TRBJ2-1,ASSQMGLAGGPSYNEQF
TRBV15,.,TRBJ2-1,ATKRTERNEQF
TRBV7-9,.,TRBJ2-1,ASSLGAASQGF
TRBV28,.,TRBJ1-4,ASSNVGKLF
TRBV7-9,.,TRBJ2-2,ASSRALAPTGELF
TRBV7-2,TRBD1,.,ASSLTGGSNEQY
TRBV2,.,TRBJ2-7,ASSEAGAGGEQY
TRBV28,.,.,ASSRLRAQGSYEQY
TRBV11-2,TRBD2,TRBJ2-7,ASSLERGWASGSYEQY
TRBV7-2,TRBD1,TRBJ1-4,ASSPPRTGSEKLF
TRBV2,.,TRBJ2-5,ASSELQETQY
TRBV7-9,.,TRBJ2-7,SSSQGVYEQY
TRBV10-3,TRBD1,TRBJ2-3,AIRGQSSRTDTQY
TRBV7-9,.,TRBJ2-3,ASSLESGSGGQY
TRBV7-9,TRBD2,TRBJ2-5,ASSLDGTSGDQY
TRBV14,TRBD2,TRBJ2-1,ASSQVGGSLYNEQF
TRBV18,TRBD2,TRBJ2-5,ASSPFATSGRETQY
TRBV5-6,.,TRBJ1-4,ASSLEPKNEKLF
TRBV6-1,.,TRBJ1-3,ASRGDSLSGNTIY
TRBV29-1,.,TRBJ2-4,SVVDLAKNIQY
TRBV5-1,.,TRBJ2-3,ASSTGGMSGTDTQY
TRBV7-8,.,TRBJ1-5,ASSLVRPIRGQPQH
TRBV6-6,TRBD1,TRBJ2-1,ASSSLTGGYNEQF
TRBV10-3,TRBD1,TRBJ2-7,AISESGTAACEQY
TRBV6-1,.,TRBJ2-1,ASSVQGSSSYNEQF
TRBV27,.,TRBJ2-5,ASSLLGPRETQY
TRBV6-1,.,TRBJ1-5,ASENSNQPQH
TRBV7-2,.,TRBJ2-7,ASSLVFGRWEQY
TRBV7-9,TRBD2,TRBJ2-3,ASSSHGTSGSTDTQY
TRBV6-5,TRBD1,TRBJ2-5,ASSRTGQETQY
TRBV18,TRBD2,TRBJ2-7,ASSRLAIAYEQY